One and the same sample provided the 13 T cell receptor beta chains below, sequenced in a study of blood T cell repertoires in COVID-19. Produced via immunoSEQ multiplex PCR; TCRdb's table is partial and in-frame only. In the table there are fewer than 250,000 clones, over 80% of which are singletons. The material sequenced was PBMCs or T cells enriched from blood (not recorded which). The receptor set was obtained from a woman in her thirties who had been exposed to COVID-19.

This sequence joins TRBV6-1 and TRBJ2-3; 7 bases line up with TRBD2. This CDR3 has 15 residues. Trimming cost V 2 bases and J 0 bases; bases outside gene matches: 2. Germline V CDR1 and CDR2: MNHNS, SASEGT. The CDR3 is CASSEQAGSTDTQYF. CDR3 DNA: TGTGCCAGCAGTGAACAAGCGGGGAGCACAGATACGCAGTATTTT.

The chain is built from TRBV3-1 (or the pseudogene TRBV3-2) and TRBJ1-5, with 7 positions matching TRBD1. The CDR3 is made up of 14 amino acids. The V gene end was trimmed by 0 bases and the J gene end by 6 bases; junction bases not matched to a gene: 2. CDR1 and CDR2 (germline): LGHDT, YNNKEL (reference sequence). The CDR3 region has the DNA TGTGCCAGCAGCCAAGAGGAGGGGGCTCAGCCCCAGCATTTT. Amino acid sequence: CASSQEEGAQPQHF.

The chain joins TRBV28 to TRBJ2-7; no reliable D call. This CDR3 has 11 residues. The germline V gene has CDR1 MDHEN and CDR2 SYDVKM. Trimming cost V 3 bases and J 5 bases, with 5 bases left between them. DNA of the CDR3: TGTGCCAGCAGTTTTTCAGACGAGCAGTACTTC. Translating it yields CASSFSDEQYF.

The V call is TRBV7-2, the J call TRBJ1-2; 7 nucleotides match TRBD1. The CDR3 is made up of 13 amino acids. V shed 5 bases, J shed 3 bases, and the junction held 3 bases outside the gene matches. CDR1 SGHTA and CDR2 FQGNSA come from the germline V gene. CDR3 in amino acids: CASSRDRDYGYTF. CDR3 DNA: TGTGCCAGCAGCCGAGACAGGGACTATGGCTACACCTTC.

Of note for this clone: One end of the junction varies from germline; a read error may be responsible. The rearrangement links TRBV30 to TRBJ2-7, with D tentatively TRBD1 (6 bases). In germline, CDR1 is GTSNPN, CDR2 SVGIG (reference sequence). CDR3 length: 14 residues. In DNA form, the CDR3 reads TGTGCCTGGAGCGCCGGGACAACATCCTCCGAGCAGTACTTC. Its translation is CAWSAGTTSSEQYF. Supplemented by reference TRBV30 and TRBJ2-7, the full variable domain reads SQTIHQWPATLVQPVGSPLSLECTVEGTSNPNLYWYRQAAGRGLQLLFYSVGIGQISSEVPQNLSASRPQDRQFILSSKKLLLSDSGFYLCAWSAGTTSSEQYFGPGTRLTVT.

The CDR3 sequence: CASSVYRGRRYNEQFF. The CDR3 bases are TGTGCCAGCAGCGTCTACAGGGGGCGACGGTACAATGAGCAGTTCTTC. This chain uses TRBV21-1 with TRBJ2-1; the table assigns TRBD1, which was not confirmed against the DNA. TRBV21-1 is noted as a pseudogene. This CDR3 has 16 residues.

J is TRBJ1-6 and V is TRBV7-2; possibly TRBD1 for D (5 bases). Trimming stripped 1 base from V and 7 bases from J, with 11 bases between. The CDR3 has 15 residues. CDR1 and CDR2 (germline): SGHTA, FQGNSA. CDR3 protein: CASSLVPGVNSPLHF. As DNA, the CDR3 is TGTGCCAGCAGCTTAGTTCCGGGGGTAAATTCACCCCTCCACTTT.

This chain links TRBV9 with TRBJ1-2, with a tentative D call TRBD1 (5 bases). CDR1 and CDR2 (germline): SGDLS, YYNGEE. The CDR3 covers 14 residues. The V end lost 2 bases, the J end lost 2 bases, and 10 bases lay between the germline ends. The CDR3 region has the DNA TGTGCCAGCAGCGTGGGCCAGGGAAACTATGGCTACACCTTC. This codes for CASSVGQGNYGYTF.

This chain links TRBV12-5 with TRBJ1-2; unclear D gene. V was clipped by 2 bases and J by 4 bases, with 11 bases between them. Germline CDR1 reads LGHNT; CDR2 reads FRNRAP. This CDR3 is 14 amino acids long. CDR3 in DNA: TGTGCTAGTGGTTTGAATTCGTTAGTCTATGGCTACACCTTC. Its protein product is CASGLNSLVYGYTF.

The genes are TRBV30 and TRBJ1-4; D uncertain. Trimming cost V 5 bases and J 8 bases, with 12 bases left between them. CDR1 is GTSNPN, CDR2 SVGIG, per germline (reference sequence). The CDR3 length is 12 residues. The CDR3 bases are TGTGCCTGGGGGAGGGTGGGCGAAAAACTGTTTTTT. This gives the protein CAWGRVGEKLFF. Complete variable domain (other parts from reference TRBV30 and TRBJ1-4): SQTIHQWPATLVQPVGSPLSLECTVEGTSNPNLYWYRQAAGRGLQLLFYSVGIGQISSEVPQNLSASRPQDRQFILSSKKLLLSDSGFYLCAWGRVGEKLFFGSGTQLSVL.

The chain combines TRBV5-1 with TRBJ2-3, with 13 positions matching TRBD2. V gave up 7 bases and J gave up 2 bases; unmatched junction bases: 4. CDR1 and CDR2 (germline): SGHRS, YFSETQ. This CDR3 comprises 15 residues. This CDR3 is CASGGTSGATDTQYF. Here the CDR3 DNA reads TGCGCCAGCGGGGGGACTAGCGGGGCCACAGATACGCAGTATTTT.

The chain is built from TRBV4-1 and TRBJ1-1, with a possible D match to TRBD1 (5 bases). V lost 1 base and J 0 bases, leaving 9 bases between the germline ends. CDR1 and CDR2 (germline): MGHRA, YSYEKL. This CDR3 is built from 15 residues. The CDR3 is CASSQGLGVNTEAFF. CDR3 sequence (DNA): TGCGCCAGCAGCCAAGGCCTAGGGGTGAACACTGAAGCTTTCTTT.

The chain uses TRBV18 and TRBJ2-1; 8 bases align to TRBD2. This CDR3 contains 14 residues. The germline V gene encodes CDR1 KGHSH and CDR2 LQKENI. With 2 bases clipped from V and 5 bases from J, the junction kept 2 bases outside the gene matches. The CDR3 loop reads CASSPFGGDNEQFF. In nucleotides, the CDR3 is TGTGCCAGCTCACCATTCGGGGGGGACAATGAGCAGTTCTTC.